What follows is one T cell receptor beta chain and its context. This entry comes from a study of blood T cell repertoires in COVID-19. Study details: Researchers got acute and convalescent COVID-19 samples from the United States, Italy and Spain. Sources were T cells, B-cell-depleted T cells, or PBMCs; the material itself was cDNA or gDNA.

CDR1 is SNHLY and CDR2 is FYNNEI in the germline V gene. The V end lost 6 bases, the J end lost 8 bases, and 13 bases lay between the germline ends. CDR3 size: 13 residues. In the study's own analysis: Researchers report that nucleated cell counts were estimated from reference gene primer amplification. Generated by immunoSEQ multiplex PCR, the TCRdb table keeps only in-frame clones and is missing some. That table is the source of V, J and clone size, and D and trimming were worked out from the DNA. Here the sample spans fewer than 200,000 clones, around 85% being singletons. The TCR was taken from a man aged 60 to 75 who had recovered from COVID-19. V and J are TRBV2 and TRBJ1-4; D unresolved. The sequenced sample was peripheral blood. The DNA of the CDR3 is TGTGCCAGCAGGTTCTTAGTAAGCGAAAAACTGTTTTTT. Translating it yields CASRFLVSEKLFF.